This T cell receptor beta chain was sequenced in a study of blood T cell repertoires in COVID-19. At the level of the study: From T cells, B-cell-depleted T cells, or PBMCs came the material, which was cDNA or gDNA.

The germline gives CDR1 SNHLY, CDR2 FYNNEI. The CDR3 contains 15 residues. The V and J ends lost 4 bases and 4 bases, in that order; junction bases with no gene match: 8. Methods used by the authors: Counts of nucleated cells, estimated from reference gene primer amplification, were obtained. Produced via immunoSEQ multiplex PCR; TCRdb's table is partial and in-frame only. The DNA gave D and trimming, while V, J and clone size come from that table. The sample contains fewer than 250,000 clones, 80% of which appear only once. The specimen was peripheral blood. This chain uses TRBV2 with TRBJ2-7, with TRBD2 matching over 9 bases. This clonotype originated in a man in his fifties or sixties with acute or convalescent COVID-19. The CDR3 DNA reads TGTGCCAGCAGTGCTTTGCGGGGGGGCTCTTACGAGCAGTACTTC. Its translation: CASSALRGGSYEQYF.